A selection of T cell receptor beta chains follows, all from one sample in a study of blood T cell repertoires in COVID-19. Measured with immunoSEQ multiplex PCR; TCRdb has only the in-frame clones, and not every one. The data show hundreds of thousands of clones, about 86% seen once. The sample consisted of peripheral blood. All receptors come from a man older than 75 with acute or convalescent COVID-19. Both conserved end residues are part of each CDR3. The order of the fields is D gene, J gene, clone size, V gene, CDR3 protein, CDR3 DNA. D genes are given only for firm matches. Where a row states a size, it is once, few, many or the class of an expanded clone; other rows omit it.

d_call: -
j_call: TRBJ1-4
clone_size: -
v_call: TRBV10-3
cdr3_aa: CAISEASRVDEKLFF
cdr3_nt: TGTGCCATCAGTGAGGCTTCCAGGGTGGATGAAAAACTGTTTTTT

d_call: TRBD1
j_call: TRBJ1-1
clone_size: -
v_call: TRBV5-1
cdr3_aa: CASSREGTGFFTEAFF
cdr3_nt: TGCGCCAGCAGCCGCGAGGGGACAGGGTTCTTCACTGAAGCTTTCTTT

d_call: -
j_call: TRBJ2-3
clone_size: -
v_call: TRBV7-2
cdr3_aa: CASSFDSHTDTQYF
cdr3_nt: TGTGCCAGCAGCTTTGACTCCCACACAGATACGCAGTATTTT

d_call: -
j_call: TRBJ1-5
clone_size: once
v_call: TRBV20-1
cdr3_aa: CSASPGQGHNQPQHF
cdr3_nt: TGCAGTGCTAGTCCCGGGCAGGGGCACAATCAGCCCCAGCATTTT

d_call: -
j_call: TRBJ1-3
clone_size: -
v_call: TRBV28
cdr3_aa: CASSLSGTNSGNTIYF
cdr3_nt: TGTGCCAGCAGTTTGTCAGGAACAAACTCTGGAAACACCATATATTTT

d_call: TRBD2
j_call: TRBJ2-5
clone_size: -
v_call: TRBV6-1
cdr3_aa: CASSEVLSGTSEQETQYF
cdr3_nt: TGTGCCAGCAGTGAGGTACTGTCCGGGACTAGCGAACAAGAGACCCAGTACTTC

d_call: TRBD2
j_call: TRBJ2-3
clone_size: -
v_call: TRBV5-6
cdr3_aa: CASSPTKRGPSTDTQYF
cdr3_nt: TGTGCCAGCAGCCCCACTAAGCGGGGGCCGAGCACAGATACGCAGTATTTT

d_call: TRBD2
j_call: TRBJ2-5
clone_size: once
v_call: TRBV7-6
cdr3_aa: CASSSPTSGGAETQYF
cdr3_nt: TGTGCCAGCAGCTCCCCGACTAGCGGGGGGGCCGAGACCCAGTACTTC

d_call: TRBD2
j_call: TRBJ2-3
clone_size: -
v_call: TRBV13
cdr3_aa: CASSRSGGLLTDTQYF
cdr3_nt: TGTGCCAGCAGCAGGTCGGGGGGACTACTCACAGATACGCAGTATTTT

d_call: -
j_call: TRBJ1-2
clone_size: -
v_call: TRBV7-2
cdr3_aa: CASSLGQDFYGYTF
cdr3_nt: TGTGCCAGCAGCTTAGGACAGGACTTCTATGGCTACACCTTC

d_call: TRBD2
j_call: TRBJ2-3
clone_size: -
v_call: TRBV5-6
cdr3_aa: CASSLARLAGSYTQYF
cdr3_nt: TGTGCCAGCAGCTTGGCCCGGCTAGCGGGTTCGTATACGCAGTATTTT

d_call: -
j_call: TRBJ2-1
clone_size: -
v_call: TRBV24-1
cdr3_aa: CATSDNRDEQFF
cdr3_nt: TGTGCCACCAGTGATAACAGGGATGAGCAGTTCTTC

d_call: TRBD2
j_call: TRBJ2-1
clone_size: -
v_call: TRBV7-2
cdr3_aa: CASSPFGGGASNEQFF
cdr3_nt: TGTGCCAGCAGCCCCTTCGGCGGGGGGGCTTCTAATGAGCAGTTCTTC

d_call: -
j_call: TRBJ1-5
clone_size: -
v_call: TRBV28
cdr3_aa: CASSSRGNQPQHF
cdr3_nt: TGTGCCAGCAGTAGCAGGGGCAATCAGCCCCAGCATTTT

d_call: TRBD1
j_call: TRBJ2-2
clone_size: -
v_call: TRBV3-1/TRBV3-2
cdr3_aa: CASSRDRTETGELFF
cdr3_nt: TGTGCCAGCAGCCGGGACAGGACGGAAACCGGGGAGCTGTTTTTT

d_call: -
j_call: TRBJ2-6
clone_size: -
v_call: TRBV7-3
cdr3_aa: CASSAGGGANVLTF
cdr3_nt: TGTGCCAGCAGCGCCGGGGGTGGGGCCAACGTCCTGACTTTC